This T cell receptor beta chain was captured in a study of cytomegalovirus exposure and HLA in healthy donors. Study information: Previous work identified 120 million or so unique TCR beta sequences from around 200 million T cells.

All the people who gave samples were healthy bone marrow donors. Study-level results: Roughly even sequencing depth across donors was the assumption behind the presence/absence analyses. Per a later analysis, about 17,000 TCR beta sequences showed association with HLA alleles at 0.05 false discovery rate.

Details on this clone: Its antigen is unidentified.

Looked up from germline, CDR1 is LNHDA and CDR2 is SQIVND (reference sequence). The junction had 6 bases not matched to a gene; V was cut back by 7 bases and J by 4 bases. The CDR3 covers 14 residues. The PCR contained 60 Vbeta and 13 Jbeta primers. The method was immunoSEQ multiplex PCR; TCRdb's version includes in-frame clones alone and lacks a portion of them. In the table there are around 170,000 clones, 60% to 80% of which are singletons. The chain links TRBV19 to TRBJ1-4; the match to TRBD1 covers 7 bases. This clonotype originated in a male donor in good health and CMV-seronegative. Sequencing input: PBMCs. In DNA, the CDR3 is TGTGCCAGTACCGGGGACAGCCTTAATGAAAAACTGTTTTTT. Its translation: CASTGDSLNEKLFF.